This T cell receptor beta chain was identified during a study of beta chain features in type 1 diabetes. Overall study findings and caveats: Significant though moderate, a shortening of TCRB CDR3s appeared in all four CD4+ subsets of Type 1 diabetes patients.

With respect to this clone: Antigen: not known.

Of the isolated RNA, all was reverse transcribed, and so the sequenced material was expressed TCRB transcripts. Some clones are missing from TCRdb's copy, which holds only in-frame ones; the method was immunoSEQ multiplex PCR. The data show some 370,000 clones, around 9.6% seen once. CDR1 and CDR2 from the germline V gene are SGHVS and FQNEAQ. The CDR3 totals 13 residues. Trimming shortened V by 5 bases and J by 1 base, and 8 bases separated the two germline ends. V and J are TRBV7-8 and TRBJ1-1, with unresolved D. The TCR was taken from a young man with type 1 diabetes. The sample taken for sequencing was central memory CD4+ T cells from blood. In DNA, the CDR3 is TGTGCCAGCAGCCAGGACCAGAACACTGAAGCTTTCTTT. Translation: CASSQDQNTEAFF.